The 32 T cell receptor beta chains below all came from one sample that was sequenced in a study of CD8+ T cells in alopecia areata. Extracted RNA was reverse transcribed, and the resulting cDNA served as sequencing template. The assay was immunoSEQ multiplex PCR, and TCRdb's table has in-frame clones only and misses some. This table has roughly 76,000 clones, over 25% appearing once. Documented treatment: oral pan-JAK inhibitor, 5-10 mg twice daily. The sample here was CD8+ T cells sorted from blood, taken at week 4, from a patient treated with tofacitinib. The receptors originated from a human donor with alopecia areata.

CDR3 in amino acids: CASSDNEGQPQHF. Here the CDR3 DNA reads TGTGCCAGCAGCGACAACGAAGGTCAGCCCCAGCATTTT. The chain is built from TRBV6-1 and TRBJ1-5; D gene unclear. V lost 6 bases to trimming and J lost 6 bases, with 12 bases between them. Germline CDR1 and CDR2: MNHNS and SASEGT. There are 13 residues in the CDR3.

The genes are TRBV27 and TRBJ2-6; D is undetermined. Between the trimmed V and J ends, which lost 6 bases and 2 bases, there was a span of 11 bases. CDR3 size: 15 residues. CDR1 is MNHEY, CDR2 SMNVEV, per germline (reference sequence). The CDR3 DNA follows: TGTGCCAGCAGCCCCCTAGAGCCTGGGGCCAACGTCCTGACTTTC. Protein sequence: CASSPLEPGANVLTF.

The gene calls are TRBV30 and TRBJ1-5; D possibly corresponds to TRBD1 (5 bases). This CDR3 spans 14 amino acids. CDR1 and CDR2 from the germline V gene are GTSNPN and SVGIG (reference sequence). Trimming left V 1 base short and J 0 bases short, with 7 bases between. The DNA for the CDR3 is TGTGCCTGGAGTGCAGGGTATAGCAATCAGCCCCAGCATTTT. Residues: CAWSAGYSNQPQHF.

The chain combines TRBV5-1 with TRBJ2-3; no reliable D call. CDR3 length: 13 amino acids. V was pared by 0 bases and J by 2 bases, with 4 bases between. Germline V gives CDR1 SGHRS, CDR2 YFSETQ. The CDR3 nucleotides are TGCGCCAGCAGCTTGGAAAACACAGATACGCAGTATTTT. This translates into CASSLENTDTQYF.

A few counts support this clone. Here the CDR3 reads CSVEDRGLGSYNEQFF. In nucleotides, the CDR3 is TGCAGCGTTGAAGATCGGGGGTTAGGCTCCTACAATGAGCAGTTCTTC. The chain is built from TRBV29-1 and TRBJ2-1; D possibly corresponds to TRBD2 (6 bases). Trimming stripped 0 bases from V and 0 bases from J, with 12 bases between. This CDR3 is built from 16 residues. Per the germline V gene, CDR1 is SQVTM and CDR2 is ANQGSEA.

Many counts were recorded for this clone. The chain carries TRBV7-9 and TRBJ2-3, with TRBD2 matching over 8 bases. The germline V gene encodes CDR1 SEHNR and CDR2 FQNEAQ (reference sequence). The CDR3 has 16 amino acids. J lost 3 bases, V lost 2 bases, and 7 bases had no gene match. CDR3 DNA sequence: TGTGCCAGCAGCTTATTAGCGACTAGCGCTACAGATACGCAGTATTTT. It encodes CASSLLATSATDTQYF.

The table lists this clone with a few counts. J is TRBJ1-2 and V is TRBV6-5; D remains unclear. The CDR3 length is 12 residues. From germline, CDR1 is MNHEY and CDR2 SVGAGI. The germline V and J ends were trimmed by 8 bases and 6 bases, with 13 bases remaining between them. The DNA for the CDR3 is TGTGCCAGCCTGGAAGGGCCCCATGGCTACACCTTC. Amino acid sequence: CASLEGPHGYTF.

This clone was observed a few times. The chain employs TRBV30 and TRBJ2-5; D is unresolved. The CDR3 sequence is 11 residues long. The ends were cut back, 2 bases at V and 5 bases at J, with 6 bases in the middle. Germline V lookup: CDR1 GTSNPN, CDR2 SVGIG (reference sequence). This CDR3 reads CAWSSGETQYF. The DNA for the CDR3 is TGTGCCTGGAGTTCTGGGGAGACCCAGTACTTC.

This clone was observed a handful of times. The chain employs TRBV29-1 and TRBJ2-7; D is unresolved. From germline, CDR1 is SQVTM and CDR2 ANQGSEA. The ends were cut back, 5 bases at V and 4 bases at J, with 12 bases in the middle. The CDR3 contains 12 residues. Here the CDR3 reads CSVLKGLYEQYF. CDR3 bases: TGCAGCGTTTTGAAGGGTTTGTACGAGCAGTACTTC.

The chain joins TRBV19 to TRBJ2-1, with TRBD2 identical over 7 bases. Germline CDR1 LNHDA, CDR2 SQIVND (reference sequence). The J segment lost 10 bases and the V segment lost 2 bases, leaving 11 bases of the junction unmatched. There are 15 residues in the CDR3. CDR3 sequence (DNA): TGTGCCAGTAGTATACGGGACTACAACCGGGGAGAGCAGTTCTTC. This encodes CASSIRDYNRGEQFF.

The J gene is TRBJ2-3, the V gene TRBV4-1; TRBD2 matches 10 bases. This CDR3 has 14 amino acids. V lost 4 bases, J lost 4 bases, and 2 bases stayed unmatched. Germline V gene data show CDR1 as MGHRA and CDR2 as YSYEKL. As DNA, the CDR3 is TGCGCCAGCAGCCCGCTAGCGGGAGCAGATACGCAGTATTTT. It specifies CASSPLAGADTQYF.

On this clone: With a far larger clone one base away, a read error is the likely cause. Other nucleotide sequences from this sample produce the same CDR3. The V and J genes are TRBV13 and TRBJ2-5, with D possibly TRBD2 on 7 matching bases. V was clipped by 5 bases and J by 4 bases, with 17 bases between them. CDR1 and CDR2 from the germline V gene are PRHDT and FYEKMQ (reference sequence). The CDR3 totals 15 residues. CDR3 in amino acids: CASSQDGGGGETQYF. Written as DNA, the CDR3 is TGTGCCAGCAGCCAAGATGGCGGGGGCGGAGAGACCCAGTACTTC.

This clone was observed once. CDR3 region: CSVPAGDEKLFF. The CDR3 DNA sequence: TGCAGCGTTCCAGCAGGGGATGAAAAACTGTTTTTT. The rearrangement links TRBV29-1 to TRBJ1-4; possibly TRBD1 for D (6 bases). CDR3 size: 12 residues. V shed 5 bases and J shed 6 bases, with 10 bases lying between them. Looked up from germline, CDR1 is SQVTM and CDR2 is ANQGSEA. The whole variable domain, remainder taken from reference TRBV29-1 and TRBJ1-4, is SAVISQKPSRDICQRGTSLTIQCQVDSQVTMMFWYRQQPGQSLTLIATANQGSEATYESGFVIDKFPISRPNLTFSTLTVSNMSPEDSSIYLCSVPAGDEKLFFGSGTQLSVL.

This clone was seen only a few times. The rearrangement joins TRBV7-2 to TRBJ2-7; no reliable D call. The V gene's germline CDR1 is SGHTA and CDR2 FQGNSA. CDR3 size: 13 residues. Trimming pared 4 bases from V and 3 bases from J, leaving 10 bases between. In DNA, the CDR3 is TGTGCCAGCAGCTCCTCGGTTCTCTACGAGCAGTACTTC. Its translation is CASSSSVLYEQYF.

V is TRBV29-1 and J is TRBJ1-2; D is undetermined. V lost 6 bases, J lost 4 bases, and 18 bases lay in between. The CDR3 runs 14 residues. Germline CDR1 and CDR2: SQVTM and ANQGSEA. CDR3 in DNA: TGCAGCGTCGGGCTCCGCGGGGATGGCTATGGCTACACCTTC. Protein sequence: CSVGLRGDGYGYTF.

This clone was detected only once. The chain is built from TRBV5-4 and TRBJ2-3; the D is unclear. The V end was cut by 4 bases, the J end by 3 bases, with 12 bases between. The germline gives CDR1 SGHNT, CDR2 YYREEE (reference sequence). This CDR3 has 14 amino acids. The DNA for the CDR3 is TGTGCCAGCAGCGGTGAGAGAGGAACAGATACGCAGTATTTT. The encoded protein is CASSGERGTDTQYF.

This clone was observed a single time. The chain's CDR3 is CASSVRGSILYGYTF. The CDR3 bases are TGTGCCAGCAGTGTCAGGGGTTCTATCCTCTATGGCTACACCTTC. The rearrangement links TRBV27 to TRBJ1-2, with D possibly matching TRBD1 (6 bases). Between the trimmed V and J ends, which lost 5 bases and 4 bases, there was a span of 17 bases. The CDR3 loop spans 15 amino acids. The germline CDR1 and CDR2 sequences are MNHEY and SMNVEV (reference sequence).

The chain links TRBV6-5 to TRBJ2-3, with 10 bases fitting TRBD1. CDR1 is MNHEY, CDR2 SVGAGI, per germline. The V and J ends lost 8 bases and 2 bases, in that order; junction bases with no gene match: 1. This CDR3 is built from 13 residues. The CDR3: CASGTGVTDTQYF. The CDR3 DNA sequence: TGTGCCAGCGGGACAGGGGTCACAGATACGCAGTATTTT.

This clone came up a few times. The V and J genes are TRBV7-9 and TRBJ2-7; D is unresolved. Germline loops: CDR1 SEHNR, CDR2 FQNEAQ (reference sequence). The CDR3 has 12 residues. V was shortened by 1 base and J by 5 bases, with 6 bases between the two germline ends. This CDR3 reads CASSLDRNEQYF. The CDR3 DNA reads TGTGCCAGCAGCTTAGATCGGAACGAGCAGTACTTC. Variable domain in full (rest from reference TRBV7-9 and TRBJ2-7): DTGVSQNPRHKITKRGQNVTFRCDPISEHNRLYWYRQTLGQGPEFLTYFQNEAQLEKSRLLSDRFSAERPKGSFSTLEIQRTEQGDSAMYLCASSLDRNEQYFGPGTRLTVT.

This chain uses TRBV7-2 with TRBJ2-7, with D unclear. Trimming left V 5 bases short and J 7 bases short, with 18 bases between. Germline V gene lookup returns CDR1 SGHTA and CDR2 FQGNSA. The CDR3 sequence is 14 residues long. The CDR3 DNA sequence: TGTGCCAGCAGCCCCCGTCCTAGGGATACAGAGCAGTACTTC. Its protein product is CASSPRPRDTEQYF.

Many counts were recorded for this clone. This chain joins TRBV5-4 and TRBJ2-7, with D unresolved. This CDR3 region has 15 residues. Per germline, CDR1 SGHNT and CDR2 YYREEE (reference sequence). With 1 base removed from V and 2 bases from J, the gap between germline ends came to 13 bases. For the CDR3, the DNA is TGTGCCAGCAGCTTGAATTCCGGCACAGCCTACGAGCAGTACTTC. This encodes CASSLNSGTAYEQYF.

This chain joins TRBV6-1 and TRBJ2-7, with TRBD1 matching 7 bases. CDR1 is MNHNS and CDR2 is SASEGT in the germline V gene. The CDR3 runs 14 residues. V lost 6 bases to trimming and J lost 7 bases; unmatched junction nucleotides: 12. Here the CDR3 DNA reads TGTGCCAGCAGGACGCCGACAGGGTTCGATGAGCAGTACTTC. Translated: CASRTPTGFDEQYF.

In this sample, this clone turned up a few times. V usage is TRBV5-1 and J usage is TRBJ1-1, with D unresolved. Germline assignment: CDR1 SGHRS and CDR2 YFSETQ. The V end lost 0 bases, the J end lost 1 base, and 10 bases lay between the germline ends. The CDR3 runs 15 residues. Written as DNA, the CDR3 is TGCGCCAGCAGCTTGGTTGGAGGGCCGAACACTGAAGCTTTCTTT. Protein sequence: CASSLVGGPNTEAFF.

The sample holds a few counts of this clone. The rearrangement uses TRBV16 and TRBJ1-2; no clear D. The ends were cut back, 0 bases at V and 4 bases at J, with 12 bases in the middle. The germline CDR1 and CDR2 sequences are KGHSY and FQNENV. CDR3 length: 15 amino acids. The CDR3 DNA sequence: TGTGCCAGCAGCCAATCGATCTCAAACTCCTATGGCTACACCTTC. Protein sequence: CASSQSISNSYGYTF.

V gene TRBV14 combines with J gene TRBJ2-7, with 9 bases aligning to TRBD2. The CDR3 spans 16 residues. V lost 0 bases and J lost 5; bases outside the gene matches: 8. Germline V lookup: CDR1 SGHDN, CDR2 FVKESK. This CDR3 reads CASSQEIAGVIHEQYF. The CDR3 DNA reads TGTGCCAGCAGCCAAGAAATAGCGGGAGTCATCCACGAGCAGTACTTC.

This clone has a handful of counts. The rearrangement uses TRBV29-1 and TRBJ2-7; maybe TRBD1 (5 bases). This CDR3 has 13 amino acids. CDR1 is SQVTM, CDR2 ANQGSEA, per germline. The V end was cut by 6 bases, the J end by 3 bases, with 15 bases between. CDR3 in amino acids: CSVVAVGLYEQYF. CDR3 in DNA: TGCAGCGTCGTCGCCGTGGGGCTCTACGAGCAGTACTTC.

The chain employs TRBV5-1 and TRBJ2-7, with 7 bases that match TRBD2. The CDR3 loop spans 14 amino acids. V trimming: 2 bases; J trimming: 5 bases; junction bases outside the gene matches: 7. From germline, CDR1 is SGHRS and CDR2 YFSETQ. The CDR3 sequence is CASSFRRENDEQYF. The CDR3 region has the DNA TGCGCCAGCAGCTTTAGGCGGGAGAATGACGAGCAGTACTTC.

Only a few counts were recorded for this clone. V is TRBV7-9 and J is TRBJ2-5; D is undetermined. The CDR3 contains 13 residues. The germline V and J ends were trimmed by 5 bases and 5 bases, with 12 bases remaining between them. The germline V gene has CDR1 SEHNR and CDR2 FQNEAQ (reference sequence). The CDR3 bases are TGTGCCAGCAGCGAACCCATGGGGGAGACCCAGTACTTC. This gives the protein CASSEPMGETQYF.

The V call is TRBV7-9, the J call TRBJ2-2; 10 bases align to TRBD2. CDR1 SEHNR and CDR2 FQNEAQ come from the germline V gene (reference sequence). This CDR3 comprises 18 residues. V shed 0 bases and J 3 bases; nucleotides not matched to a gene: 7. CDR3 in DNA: TGTGCCAGCAGCTTAGCACCCGGGACTAGCGACTACACCGGGGAGCTGTTTTTT. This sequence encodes CASSLAPGTSDYTGELFF.

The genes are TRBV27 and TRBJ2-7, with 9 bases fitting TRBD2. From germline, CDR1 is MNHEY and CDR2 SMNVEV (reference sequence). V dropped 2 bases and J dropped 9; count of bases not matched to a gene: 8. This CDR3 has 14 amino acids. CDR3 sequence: CASSLSGTSFSQYF. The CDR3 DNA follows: TGTGCCAGCAGTTTAAGCGGGACTAGCTTCTCGCAGTACTTC.

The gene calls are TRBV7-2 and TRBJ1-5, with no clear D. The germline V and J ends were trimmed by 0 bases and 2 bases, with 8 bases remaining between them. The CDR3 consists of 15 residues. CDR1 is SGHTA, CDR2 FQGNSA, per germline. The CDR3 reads CASSLARGGNQPQHF. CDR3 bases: TGTGCCAGCAGCTTAGCCCGTGGGGGCAATCAGCCCCAGCATTTT.

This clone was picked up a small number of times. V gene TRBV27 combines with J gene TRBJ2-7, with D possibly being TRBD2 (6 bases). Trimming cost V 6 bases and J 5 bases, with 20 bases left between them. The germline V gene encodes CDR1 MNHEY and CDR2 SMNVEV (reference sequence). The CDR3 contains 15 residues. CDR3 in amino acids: CASSDRGGILHEQYF. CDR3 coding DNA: TGTGCCAGCAGCGATCGGGGCGGGATCCTCCACGAGCAGTACTTC.